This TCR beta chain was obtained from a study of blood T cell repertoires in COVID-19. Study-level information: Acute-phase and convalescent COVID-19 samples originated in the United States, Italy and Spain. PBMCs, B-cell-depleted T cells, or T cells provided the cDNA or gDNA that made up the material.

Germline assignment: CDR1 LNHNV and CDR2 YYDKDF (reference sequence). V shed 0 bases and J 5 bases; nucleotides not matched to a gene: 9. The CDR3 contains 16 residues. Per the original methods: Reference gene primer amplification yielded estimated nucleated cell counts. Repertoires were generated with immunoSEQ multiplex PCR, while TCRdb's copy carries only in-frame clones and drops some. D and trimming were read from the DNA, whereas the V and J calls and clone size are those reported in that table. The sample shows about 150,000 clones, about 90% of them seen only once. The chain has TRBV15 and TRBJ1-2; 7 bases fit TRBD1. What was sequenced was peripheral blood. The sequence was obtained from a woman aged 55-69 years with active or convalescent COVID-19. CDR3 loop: CATSRDQAGGSYGYTF. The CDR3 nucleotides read TGTGCCACCAGCAGAGATCAGGCAGGGGGTAGTTATGGCTACACCTTC.